The 19 T cell receptor beta chains below all came from one sample that was sequenced in a study of cytomegalovirus exposure and HLA in healthy donors. Libraries were prepared by immunoSEQ multiplex PCR; TCRdb keeps only in-frame clonotypes and omits some of them. Among roughly 220,000 clones listed, just over 90% were seen once. Sequenced material: PBMCs. The receptors shown here come from a woman aged 18 to 35 in good health and CMV-seronegative.

The genes are TRBV12-5 and TRBJ1-3, with D perhaps TRBD1 (5 bases). V was trimmed by 7 bases and J by 4 bases, leaving 17 bases between them. Per germline, CDR1 LGHNT and CDR2 FRNRAP. The CDR3 has 15 amino acids. CDR3 bases: TGTGCTAGTGCCATGGAGTGGGGGGGAGGAAACACCATATATTTT. It specifies CASAMEWGGGNTIYF.

The chain is built from TRBV5-1 and TRBJ2-7; 8 bases align to TRBD1. After removal of 1 base from V and 3 bases from J, the junction contained 6 bases not matched to a gene. The germline V gene has CDR1 SGHRS and CDR2 YFSETQ. The CDR3 has 15 residues. DNA of the CDR3: TGCGCCAGCAGCTTGCCACCAGGGGGCTACTACGAGCAGTACTTC. The encoded protein is CASSLPPGGYYEQYF.

Here the CDR3 reads CASSTPGTMSQYF. The CDR3 DNA follows: TGTGCCAGCAGCACTCCCGGGACTATGTCGCAGTATTTT. The chain is built from TRBV28 and TRBJ2-3; TRBD2 matches at 7 bases. With V trimmed by 6 bases and J by 10 bases, 10 bases remained unmatched. The CDR3 runs 13 residues. Looked up from germline, CDR1 is MDHEN and CDR2 is SYDVKM.

V and J are TRBV9 and TRBJ2-5; 9 nucleotides agree with TRBD2. The length of the CDR3 is 17 residues. The ends lost 4 bases at V and 2 bases at J; junction bases unmatched: 12. The germline V gene has CDR1 SGDLS and CDR2 YYNGEE. CDR3 bases: TGTGCCAGCAGCTCACCCCCACTAGCGGGTTTACAAGAGACCCAGTACTTC. This codes for CASSSPPLAGLQETQYF.

This clone was seen a few times. Other DNA sequences in this sample translate to the same CDR3. The V and J genes are TRBV14 and TRBJ2-7; no clear D gene. V was pared by 0 bases and J by 0 bases, with 6 bases between. This CDR3 comprises 14 residues. Germline CDR1 SGHDN, CDR2 FVKESK. CDR3 protein: CASSQDYSSYEQYF. The CDR3 DNA is TGTGCCAGCAGCCAAGATTACAGCTCCTACGAGCAGTACTTC. Full variable domain (rest looked up from reference TRBV14 and TRBJ2-7): EAGVTQFPSHSVIEKGQTVTLRCDPISGHDNLYWYRRVMGKEIKFLLHFVKESKQDESGMPNNRFLAERTGGTYSTLKVQPAELEDSGVYFCASSQDYSSYEQYFGPGTRLTVT.

This sequence joins TRBV2 and TRBJ2-7; D is possibly TRBD2 (5 bases). Trimming stripped 6 bases from V and 0 bases from J, with 6 bases between. CDR1 and CDR2 from the germline V gene are SNHLY and FYNNEI. The CDR3 length is 12 residues. This chain's CDR3 is CASRGSSYEQYF. Written as DNA, the CDR3 is TGTGCCAGCAGGGGGAGCTCCTACGAGCAGTACTTC.

This chain joins TRBV2 and TRBJ2-3, with 10 bases matching TRBD1. Germline V gene data show CDR1 as SNHLY and CDR2 as FYNNEI. The CDR3 totals 16 residues. V gave up 6 bases and J gave up 3 bases; unmatched junction bases: 9. This chain's CDR3 is CASRPLTGGATDTQYF. In DNA form, the CDR3 reads TGTGCCAGCAGACCCCTGACAGGGGGCGCAACAGATACGCAGTATTTT. Full variable domain (remainder filled in from reference TRBV2 and TRBJ2-3): EPEVTQTPSHQVTQMGQEVILRCVPISNHLYFYWYRQILGQKVEFLVSFYNNEISEKSEIFDDQFSVERPDGSNFTLKIRSTKLEDSAMYFCASRPLTGGATDTQYFGPGTRLTVL.

This clone turned up a few times. The chain uses TRBV14 and TRBJ2-2; 9 bases match TRBD2. The ends lost 4 bases at V and 6 bases at J; junction bases unmatched: 6. Germline V CDR1 and CDR2: SGHDN, FVKESK. CDR3 length: 15 amino acids. The CDR3 DNA reads as TGTGCCAGCAGCCTGACTAGCGGTCTCTCCGGGGAGCTGTTTTTT. This sequence encodes CASSLTSGLSGELFF.

This chain connects TRBV5-1 to TRBJ2-7, with D perhaps TRBD1 (6 bases). Trimming stripped 0 bases from V and 3 bases from J, with 7 bases between. The germline CDR1 and CDR2 sequences are SGHRS and YFSETQ. This CDR3 is built from 13 residues. This CDR3 is CASSLGTDYEQYF. The CDR3 DNA sequence: TGCGCCAGCAGCTTGGGGACAGACTACGAGCAGTACTTC.

The chain uses TRBV29-1 and TRBJ1-2; 9 positions match TRBD1. The CDR3 loop spans 17 amino acids. The V gene end was trimmed by 0 bases and the J gene end by 4 bases; junction bases not matched to a gene: 12. Germline CDR1 reads SQVTM; CDR2 reads ANQGSEA. CDR3 in DNA: TGCAGCGTTGAAGAAGAACGCCGGGACAGGGCCCGCTATGGCTACACCTTC. This encodes CSVEEERRDRARYGYTF.

The chain recombines TRBV27 with TRBJ2-7, with 10 nucleotides matching TRBD1. The CDR3 runs 18 residues. Germline V lookup: CDR1 MNHEY, CDR2 SMNVEV (reference sequence). With V trimmed by 6 bases and J by 3 bases, 17 bases remained unmatched. CDR3: CASRGQGIKGRNLYEQYF. For the CDR3, the DNA is TGTGCCAGCAGGGGACAGGGGATCAAAGGGCGGAACCTCTACGAGCAGTACTTC.

The chain joins TRBV19 to TRBJ1-1; 11 positions agree with TRBD1. This CDR3 contains 17 residues. Germline V CDR1 and CDR2: LNHDA, SQIVND (reference sequence). The V segment lost 8 bases and the J segment 0 bases; nucleotides outside the gene matches: 11. CDR3 DNA: TGTGCCAGTTGCACCGGGACAGGGGGATGTATGAACACTGAAGCTTTCTTT. Residues: CASCTGTGGCMNTEAFF.

The rearrangement uses TRBV5-1 and TRBJ2-5, with D possibly TRBD2 on 5 matching bases. There are 15 residues in the CDR3. V gave up 4 bases and J gave up 7 bases, with 20 bases separating them. Per germline, CDR1 SGHRS and CDR2 YFSETQ. CDR3 in DNA: TGCGCCAGCAGCCCCCGGGGTCGTGGGAGTGGGACCCAGTACTTC. Amino acid sequence: CASSPRGRGSGTQYF. Supplemented by reference TRBV5-1 and TRBJ2-5, the full variable domain reads KAGVTQTPRYLIKTRGQQVTLSCSPISGHRSVSWYQQTPGQGLQFLFEYFSETQRNKGNFPGRFSGRQFSNSRSEMNVSTLELGDSALYLCASSPRGRGSGTQYFGPGTRLLVL.

The chain joins TRBV28 to TRBJ1-4; 7 nucleotides line up with TRBD1. Germline V gene lookup returns CDR1 MDHEN and CDR2 SYDVKM. After removal of 5 bases from V and 7 bases from J, the junction contained 7 bases not matched to a gene. The CDR3 extends over 14 amino acids. CDR3 DNA: TGTGCCAGCAGTCTCGACAGGGTAGTTGAAAAACTGTTTTTT. Its protein is CASSLDRVVEKLFF.

This clone has only a few counts. V gene TRBV19 combines with J gene TRBJ1-5, with 7 bases that match TRBD1. Germline loops: CDR1 LNHDA, CDR2 SQIVND (reference sequence). With 8 bases clipped from V and 2 bases from J, the junction kept 9 bases outside the gene matches. The CDR3 spans 15 residues. The CDR3 here is CASSQDRVGNQPQHF. The CDR3 DNA sequence: TGTGCCAGTTCCCAAGACAGGGTAGGCAATCAGCCCCAGCATTTT.

This chain uses TRBV5-1 with TRBJ1-3; 7 positions agree with TRBD1. V was clipped by 2 bases and J by 3 bases; unmatched bases: 2. The germline CDR1 and CDR2 sequences are SGHRS and YFSETQ. The CDR3 consists of 14 residues. CDR3 nucleotide sequence: TGCGCCAGCAGCTTAACAGGGGTTGGAAACACCATATATTTT. It yields the protein CASSLTGVGNTIYF.

This clone was counted between two and nine times. The chain uses TRBV19 and TRBJ1-2, with TRBD1 matching 7 bases. After removal of 4 bases from V and 8 bases from J, the junction contained 10 bases not matched to a gene. This CDR3 has 14 residues. The germline CDR1 and CDR2 sequences are LNHDA and SQIVND (reference sequence). CDR3 loop: CASSTNLRDRGYTF. The CDR3 bases are TGTGCCAGTAGTACGAACTTAAGGGACAGAGGCTACACCTTC.

The chain couples TRBV6-5 to TRBJ2-7, with TRBD1 matching 8 bases. The CDR3 contains 13 residues. V lost 6 bases and J lost 6; bases outside the gene matches: 7. Germline V gene lookup returns CDR1 MNHEY and CDR2 SVGAGI. The CDR3 DNA is TGTGCCAGCAGACGGGGACAGGCGGGCGAGCAGTACTTC. Its protein product is CASRRGQAGEQYF.

V and J are TRBV5-1 and TRBJ1-1; perhaps TRBD1 as D (6 bases). V was cut by 0 bases and J by 4 bases, with 16 bases left in between. The CDR3 runs to 16 residues. Germline CDR1 is SGHRS and CDR2 is YFSETQ. The CDR3, as DNA: TGCGCCAGCAGCTTGGAGGGGGTCAGGGTTGGCACTGAAGCTTTCTTT. Translated, it gives CASSLEGVRVGTEAFF.